These 11 T cell receptor beta chains share one sample of origin, sequenced in a study of cytotoxic CD8 clonotypes in ibrutinib-treated CLL. The table came from immunoSEQ multiplex PCR; TCRdb's copy has only in-frame clones and leaves some out. The data contain about 300,000 clones, roughly four fifths of them singletons. Sequencing was performed on PBMCs, taken at disease progression, from a patient treated with ibrutinib. Receptors originate from a human donor with chronic lymphocytic leukemia.

This chain's CDR3 is CASSPSGYTDTQYF. In nucleotides, the CDR3 is TGTGCCAGCAGCCCTAGCGGGTACACAGATACGCAGTATTTT. This sequence joins TRBV7-3 and TRBJ2-3, with TRBD2 identical over 8 bases. This CDR3 is 14 amino acids long. Per the germline V gene, CDR1 is SGHTA and CDR2 is FQGTGA. V lost 5 bases and J lost 2; bases outside the gene matches: 3. The whole variable domain, filled in from reference TRBV7-3 and TRBJ2-3, reads GAGVSQTPSNKVTEKGKYVELRCDPISGHTALYWYRQSLGQGPEFLIYFQGTGAADDSGLPNDRFFAVRPEGSVSTLKIQRTERGDSAVYLCASSPSGYTDTQYFGPGTRLTVL.

This chain connects TRBV11-2 to TRBJ1-3, with D possibly TRBD1 on 5 matching bases. V was clipped by 3 bases and J by 0 bases, with 9 bases between them. CDR3 length equals 15 residues. CDR1 and CDR2 from the germline V gene are SGHAT and FQNNGV. CDR3 in amino acids: CASSFAGTSGNTIYF. DNA of the CDR3: TGTGCCAGCAGCTTCGCAGGGACCTCTGGAAACACCATATATTTT.

The rearrangement links TRBV19 to TRBJ2-2, with D perhaps TRBD1 (5 bases). The CDR3 totals 15 residues. V shed 2 bases and J shed 1 base, with 8 bases lying between them. Germline V gene lookup returns CDR1 LNHDA and CDR2 SQIVND (reference sequence). The CDR3 reads CASSISRVNTGELFF. CDR3 bases: TGTGCCAGTAGTATAAGCAGGGTGAACACCGGGGAGCTGTTTTTT.

This chain joins TRBV7-6 and TRBJ2-1; no clear D. CDR3 size: 15 residues. Between the trimmed V and J ends, which lost 5 bases and 2 bases, there was a span of 13 bases. Germline CDR1 reads SGHVS; CDR2 reads FNYEAQ. CDR3 region: CASSAGSTPYNEQFF. CDR3 nucleotides: TGTGCCAGCAGCGCTGGGTCCACTCCCTACAATGAGCAGTTCTTC.

The rearrangement links TRBV28 to TRBJ2-1, with 10 bases identical to TRBD2. The CDR3 spans 16 residues. J was trimmed by 7 bases and V by 3 bases; bases with no gene match: 9. Germline V gene data show CDR1 as MDHEN and CDR2 as SYDVKM. CDR3 bases: TGTGCCAGCAGTTTTCGCGGACTAGCGGATTGGAATGAGCAGTTCTTC. Its translation is CASSFRGLADWNEQFF.

The CDR3 DNA is TGTGCCAGCAGCCAAGGACAAACGGGGGGTCCGGAGCTGTTTTTT. Protein: CASSQGQTGGPELFF. This chain joins TRBV5-4 and TRBJ2-2, with 7 positions matching TRBD2. V lost 4 bases and J lost 10; bases outside the gene matches: 13. CDR1 SGHNT and CDR2 YYREEE come from the germline V gene (reference sequence). This CDR3 contains 15 residues.

The rearrangement joins TRBV27 to TRBJ2-2; D uncertain. The CDR3 is made up of 15 amino acids. V was clipped by 5 bases and J by 5 bases, with 15 bases between them. From germline, CDR1 is MNHEY and CDR2 SMNVEV (reference sequence). CDR3 nucleotides: TGTGCCAGCAGTGGCTCCCCCAAGTGGACCGGGGAGCTGTTTTTT. Residues: CASSGSPKWTGELFF.

The genes are TRBV7-9 and TRBJ2-7; D is ambiguous. Germline assignment: CDR1 SEHNR and CDR2 FQNEAQ (reference sequence). The CDR3 contains 12 residues. Trimming left V 5 bases short and J 3 bases short, with 8 bases between. The DNA for the CDR3 is TGTGCCAGCAGCCACGCGAGCTACGAGCAGTACTTC. It is translated as CASSHASYEQYF. Supplemented by reference TRBV7-9 and TRBJ2-7, the full variable domain reads DTGVSQNPRHKITKRGQNVTFRCDPISEHNRLYWYRQTLGQGPEFLTYFQNEAQLEKSRLLSDRFSAERPKGSFSTLEIQRTEQGDSAMYLCASSHASYEQYFGPGTRLTVT.

V is TRBV4-1 and J is TRBJ1-5, with unresolved D. V was clipped by 0 bases and J by 2 bases, with 11 bases between them. Germline V lookup: CDR1 MGHRA, CDR2 YSYEKL. CDR3 length: 16 residues. CDR3 DNA: TGCGCCAGCAGCCAAGAGTACGGGCAGGGCAATCAGCCCCAGCATTTT. Translation: CASSQEYGQGNQPQHF.

The V gene is TRBV11-3, the J gene TRBJ2-7; maybe TRBD1 (6 bases). Germline-derived CDR1 and CDR2 are SGHNT and YENEEA. V lost 5 bases to trimming and J lost 2 bases, with 13 bases between them. The CDR3 is 14 residues long. The CDR3 DNA reads TGTGCCAGCAGCCCCGGGACAAATGCCTACGAGCAGTACTTC. Encoded protein: CASSPGTNAYEQYF.

The V and J genes are TRBV19 and TRBJ1-4; D is uncertain. This CDR3 is 14 amino acids long. The V end lost 3 bases, the J end lost 0 bases, and 5 bases lay between the germline ends. Germline-derived CDR1 and CDR2 are LNHDA and SQIVND (reference sequence). The CDR3 spells CASSMSPTNEKLFF. CDR3 DNA sequence: TGTGCCAGTAGTATGTCTCCAACTAATGAAAAACTGTTTTTT.